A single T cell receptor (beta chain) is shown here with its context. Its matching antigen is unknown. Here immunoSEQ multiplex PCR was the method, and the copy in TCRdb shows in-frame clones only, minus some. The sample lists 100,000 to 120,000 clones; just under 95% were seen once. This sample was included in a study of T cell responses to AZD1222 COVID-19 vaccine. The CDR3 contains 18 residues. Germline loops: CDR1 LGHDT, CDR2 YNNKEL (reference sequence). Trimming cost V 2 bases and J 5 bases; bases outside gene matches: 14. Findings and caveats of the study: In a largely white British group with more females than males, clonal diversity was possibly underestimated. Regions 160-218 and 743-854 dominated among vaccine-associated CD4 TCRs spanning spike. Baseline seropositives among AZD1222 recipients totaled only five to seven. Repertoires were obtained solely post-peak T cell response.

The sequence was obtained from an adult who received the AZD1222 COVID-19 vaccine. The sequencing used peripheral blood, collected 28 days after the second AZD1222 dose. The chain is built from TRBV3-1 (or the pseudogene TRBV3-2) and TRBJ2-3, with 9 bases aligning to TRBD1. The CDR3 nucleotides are TGTGCCAGCAGCCAACTAAATCTACAGGGGGCGCGGAAAGATACGCAGTATTTT. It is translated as CASSQLNLQGARKDTQYF.